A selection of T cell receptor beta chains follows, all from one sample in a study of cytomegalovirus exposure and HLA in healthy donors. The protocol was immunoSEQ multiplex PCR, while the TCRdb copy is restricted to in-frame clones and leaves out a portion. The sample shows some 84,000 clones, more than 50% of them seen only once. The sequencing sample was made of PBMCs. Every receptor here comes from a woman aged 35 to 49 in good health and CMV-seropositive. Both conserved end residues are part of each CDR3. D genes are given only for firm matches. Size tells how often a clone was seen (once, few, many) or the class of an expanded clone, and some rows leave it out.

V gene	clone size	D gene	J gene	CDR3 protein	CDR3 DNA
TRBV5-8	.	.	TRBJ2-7	CASSLGGEAYEQYF	TGTGCCAGCAGCTTAGGTGGAGAGGCCTACGAGCAGTACTTC
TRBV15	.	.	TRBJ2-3	CATSRLQGRADTQYF	TGTGCCACCAGCAGACTTCAGGGGAGGGCAGATACGCAGTATTTT
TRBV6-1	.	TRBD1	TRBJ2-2	CASSEPSRTYRGTGELFF	TGTGCCAGCAGTGAACCTAGCAGAACCTACAGGGGGACCGGGGAGCTGTTTTTT
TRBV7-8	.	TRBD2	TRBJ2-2	CASSSQALGLAGVTGELFF	TGTGCCAGCAGCTCCCAAGCGCTGGGACTAGCGGGAGTAACTGGGGAGCTGTTTTTT
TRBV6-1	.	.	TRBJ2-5	CASSDRYQETQYF	TGTGCCAGCAGCGACAGGTACCAAGAGACCCAGTACTTC
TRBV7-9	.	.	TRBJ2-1	CASSPGGASYNEQFF	TGTGCCAGCAGCCCCGGGGGAGCCTCCTACAATGAGCAGTTCTTC
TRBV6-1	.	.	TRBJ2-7	CASSETGKSYEQYF	TGTGCCAGCAGTGAAACGGGGAAGAGCTACGAGCAGTACTTC
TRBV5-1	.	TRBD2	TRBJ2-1	CASSPTSGTEGEQFF	TGCGCCAGCAGCCCAACTAGCGGGACGGAGGGTGAGCAGTTCTTC
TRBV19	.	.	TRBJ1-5	CASSMAYSNQPQHF	TGTGCCAGTAGTATGGCTTATAGCAATCAGCCCCAGCATTTT
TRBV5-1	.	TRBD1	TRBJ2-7	CASSPGTGAYEQYF	TGCGCCAGCAGCCCCGGGACAGGGGCCTACGAGCAGTACTTC
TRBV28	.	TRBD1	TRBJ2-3	CASSPSTGGADTQYF	TGTGCCAGCAGCCCTAGCACAGGGGGCGCTGATACGCAGTATTTT
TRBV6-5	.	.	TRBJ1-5	CASSYARGNQPQHF	TGTGCCAGCAGTTACGCTCGAGGTAATCAGCCCCAGCATTTT
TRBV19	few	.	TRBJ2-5	CASSSLRGQETQYF	TGTGCCAGTAGTAGCCTCAGGGGCCAAGAGACCCAGTACTTC
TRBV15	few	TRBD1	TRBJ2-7	CATSGTGTYEQYF	TGTGCCACCAGCGGGACAGGAACCTACGAGCAGTACTTC
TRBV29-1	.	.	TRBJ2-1	CSVAQTGERFYNEQFF	TGCAGCGTTGCTCAGACAGGAGAGAGGTTTTACAATGAGCAGTTCTTC
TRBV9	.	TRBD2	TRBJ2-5	CASSAGASGIQETQYF	TGTGCCAGCAGCGCGGGGGCTAGCGGGATCCAAGAGACCCAGTACTTC
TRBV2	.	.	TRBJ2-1	CASSEDPGDEQFF	TGTGCCAGCAGTGAAGACCCCGGAGATGAGCAGTTCTTC
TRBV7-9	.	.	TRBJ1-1	CASSPYPGRYTEAFF	TGTGCCAGCAGTCCGTACCCAGGGAGGTACACTGAAGCTTTCTTT
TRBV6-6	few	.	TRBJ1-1	CASSPYEAAEAFF	TGTGCCAGCAGTCCTTATGAGGCCGCTGAAGCTTTCTTT
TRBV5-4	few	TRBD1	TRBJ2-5	CASSVQGAQETQYF	TGTGCCAGCAGCGTACAGGGGGCACAAGAGACCCAGTACTTC
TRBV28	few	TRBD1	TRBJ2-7	CASCLGQGLSEQYF	TGTGCCAGCTGTTTGGGACAGGGTCTGAGCGAGCAGTACTTC
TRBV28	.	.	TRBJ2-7	CASSSRGYEQYF	TGTGCCAGCAGTTCCAGGGGTTACGAGCAGTACTTC
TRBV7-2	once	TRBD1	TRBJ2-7	CASSIGTARIYEQYF	TGTGCCAGCAGCATCGGGACAGCCAGAATCTACGAGCAGTACTTC
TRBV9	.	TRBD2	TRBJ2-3	CASSRGASGSIDTQYF	TGTGCCAGCAGTCGGGGGGCTAGCGGGAGCATAGATACGCAGTATTTT
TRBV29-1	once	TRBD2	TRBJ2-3	CGVASGMILGTQYF	TGCGGCGTTGCCAGCGGGATGATTCTCGGTACGCAGTATTTT
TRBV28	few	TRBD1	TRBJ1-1	CASRSDRGGGSTEAFF	TGTGCCAGCAGGTCGGACAGGGGAGGAGGAAGCACTGAAGCTTTCTTT
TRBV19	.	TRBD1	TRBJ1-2	CASSIWDRKGYGYTF	TGTGCCAGTAGTATTTGGGACAGAAAAGGGTATGGCTACACCTTC
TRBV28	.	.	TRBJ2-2	CASRLGQNTGELFF	TGTGCCAGCAGACTGGGACAAAACACCGGGGAGCTGTTTTTT